The 28 T cell receptor beta chains given below trace back to one sample, sequenced in a study of early T cells in non-severe SARS-CoV-2 infection. Via MiXCR, TCRdb re-called the 5' RACE reads, giving one row per CDR3 protein. The sample includes approximately 58,000 distinct CDR3 sequences, about 9.9% seen only once; the top ten take roughly 10%. Sequenced input: whole blood. Receptors originate from an adult who was a healthcare worker with PCR-confirmed SARS-CoV-2 infection or an uninfected control (not recorded which).

This clonotype showed up just a few times. The chain combines TRBV28 with TRBJ1-4; 9 nucleotides line up with TRBD1. V dropped 6 bases and J dropped 4; count of bases not matched to a gene: 6. Germline loops: CDR1 MDHEN, CDR2 SYDVKM. This CDR3 is 15 amino acids long. The CDR3 here is CASSIPTGGNEKLFF. CDR3 coding DNA: TGTGCCAGCAGCATACCGACAGGGGGTAATGAAAAACTGTTTTTT. Based on the CDR3 plus reference TRBV28 and TRBJ1-4, the full variable domain is DVKVTQSSRYLVKRTGEKVFLECVQDMDHENMFWYRQDPGLGLRLIYFSYDVKMKEKGDIPEGYSVSREKKERFSLILESASTNQTSMYLCASSIPTGGNEKLFFGSGTQLSVL.

This clonotype showed up just a few times. The chain combines TRBV9 with TRBJ2-1; D is undetermined. With 0 bases removed from V and 7 bases from J, the gap between germline ends came to 11 bases. CDR1 SGDLS and CDR2 YYNGEE come from the germline V gene. The CDR3 runs 14 residues. CDR3 nucleotide sequence: TGTGCCAGCAGCGTAGCCCATAGGGAAAATGAGCAGTTCTTC. Translating gives CASSVAHRENEQFF.

The V gene is TRBV12-3 or TRBV12-4, the J gene TRBJ2-7; 7 bases agree with TRBD1. The CDR3 is made up of 12 amino acids. The V segment lost 6 bases and the J segment 1 base; nucleotides outside the gene matches: 0. Here the CDR3 DNA reads TGTGCCAGCAGGACAGGGTCCTACGAGCAGTACTTC. It translates to CASRTGSYEQYF.

V gene TRBV3-1 combines with J gene TRBJ2-3; D unclear. Germline values: CDR1 LGHDT, CDR2 YNNKEL (reference sequence). The CDR3 totals 16 residues. V was shortened by 5 bases and J by 6 bases, with 21 bases between the two germline ends. The CDR3 sequence is CASSYRASTLKDTQYF. The DNA for the CDR3 is TGTGCCAGCAGCTATCGGGCTTCCACCCTAAAGGATACGCAGTATTTT.

The chain is built from TRBV5-1 and TRBJ2-1; a possible D gene is TRBD2 (6 bases). V lost 7 bases to trimming and J lost 7 bases, with 18 bases between them. Per germline, CDR1 SGHRS and CDR2 YFSETQ. The CDR3 extends over 14 amino acids. This chain's CDR3 is CASSWSPGTNEQFF. The CDR3, as DNA: TGCGCCAGCTCCTGGAGCCCCGGGACTAATGAGCAGTTCTTC.

The chain uses TRBV5-1 and TRBJ2-1; the D gene is possibly TRBD2 (6 bases). Germline-derived CDR1 and CDR2 are SGHRS and YFSETQ. The CDR3 is 14 residues long. Trimming removed 2 bases at V and 0 bases at J, with 6 bases between. In DNA, the CDR3 is TGCGCCAGCAGCTTCGGGAGCTCCTACAATGAGCAGTTCTTC. This gives the protein CASSFGSSYNEQFF.

The J gene is TRBJ2-2, the V gene TRBV2, with 9 bases identical to TRBD1. CDR1 and CDR2 from the germline V gene are SNHLY and FYNNEI. There are 15 residues in the CDR3. With 6 bases clipped from V and 5 bases from J, the junction kept 7 bases outside the gene matches. The CDR3 sequence: CASRRDRVATGELFF. CDR3 coding DNA: TGTGCCAGCAGGAGGGACAGGGTTGCTACCGGGGAGCTGTTTTTT.

This clonotype appeared a single time. This chain joins TRBV7-3 and TRBJ1-1; maybe TRBD1 (5 bases). Germline-derived CDR1 and CDR2 are SGHTA and FQGTGA. The V end lost 5 bases, the J end lost 3 bases, and 10 bases lay between the germline ends. CDR3 size: 13 residues. Here the CDR3 DNA reads TGTGCCAGCAGCGAAGTCAGGGACACTGAAGCTTTCTTT. As protein: CASSEVRDTEAFF.

The rearrangement uses TRBV28 and TRBJ2-4, with 9 bases matching TRBD1. The germline CDR1 and CDR2 sequences are MDHEN and SYDVKM. Unmatched junction bases numbered 0, after V lost 6 bases and J lost 9 bases. There are 11 residues in the CDR3. The CDR3 here is CASRDRGIQYF. The CDR3 region has the DNA TGTGCCAGCAGGGACAGGGGCATTCAGTACTTC.

This clonotype occurred a few times. The chain is built from TRBV11-2 and TRBJ2-7, with TRBD1 matching over 7 bases. CDR3 size: 17 residues. Germline V CDR1 and CDR2: SGHAT, FQNNGV. The V gene end was trimmed by 6 bases and the J gene end by 5 bases; junction bases not matched to a gene: 19. CDR3 coding DNA: TGTGCCAGCAGATCGATTATGACAGGGATGGCCGCCGACGAGCAGTACTTC. Protein: CASRSIMTGMAADEQYF.

The V call is TRBV3-1, the J call TRBJ2-2; D might be TRBD1 or TRBD2, each matching 5 bases. Germline V gives CDR1 LGHDT, CDR2 YNNKEL (reference sequence). The CDR3 has 15 residues. V was trimmed by 4 bases and J by 0 bases, leaving 9 bases between them. CDR3 in amino acids: CASSRGAPNTGELFF. CDR3 sequence (DNA): TGTGCCAGCAGCCGAGGGGCACCGAACACCGGGGAGCTGTTTTTT. Complete variable domain (other parts from reference TRBV3-1 and TRBJ2-2): DTAVSQTPKYLVTQMGNDKSIKCEQNLGHDTMYWYKQDSKKFLKIMFSYNNKELIINETVPNRFSPKSPDKAHLNLHINSLELGDSAVYFCASSRGAPNTGELFFGEGSRLTVL.

Within the sample, this clonotype is medium-sized. CDR3 sequence: CASSLSAKRVPYEQYF. CDR3 nucleotides: TGTGCCAGCAGTCTTTCCGCGAAGAGGGTCCCATACGAGCAGTACTTC. J is TRBJ2-7 and V is TRBV7-8, with D possibly matching TRBD2 (5 bases). The CDR3 spans 16 residues. Germline CDR1 SGHVS, CDR2 FQNEAQ. Trimming shortened V by 6 bases and J by 4 bases, and 22 bases separated the two germline ends.

The chain joins TRBV5-6 to TRBJ2-7, with no clear D. CDR3 size: 12 residues. Germline CDR1 is SGHDT and CDR2 is YYEEEE. V lost 4 bases, J lost 5 bases, and 10 bases lay in between. The DNA of the CDR3 is TGTGCCAGCAGCGCGTCGTTAGACGAGCAGTACTTC. Amino acid sequence: CASSASLDEQYF.

This clonotype was seen only a few times. The chain couples TRBV27 to TRBJ1-1; perhaps TRBD1 as D (6 bases). Germline V gene lookup returns CDR1 MNHEY and CDR2 SMNVEV (reference sequence). There are 14 residues in the CDR3. V gave up 6 bases and J gave up 2 bases, with 13 bases separating them. The CDR3 DNA reads TGTGCCAGCAGGTATGGACAGACCAACACTGAAGCTTTCTTT. Protein product: CASRYGQTNTEAFF.

This clonotype came up a few times. The V and J genes are TRBV28 and TRBJ2-5, with 8 bases aligning to TRBD2. CDR1 and CDR2 (germline): MDHEN, SYDVKM. The CDR3 runs to 16 residues. The V and J ends lost 3 bases and 3 bases, in that order; junction bases with no gene match: 9. The CDR3: CASSFIYGGDKETQYF. The CDR3 DNA is TGTGCCAGCAGTTTTATCTACGGGGGGGATAAAGAGACCCAGTACTTC.

The chain links TRBV2 to TRBJ1-1, with D possibly being TRBD1 (5 bases). This CDR3 is 15 amino acids long. CDR1 is SNHLY, CDR2 FYNNEI, per germline. Trimming took 6 bases from V and 4 from J, leaving 18 bases between them. CDR3 loop: CASSPLGGTSTEAFF. For the CDR3, the DNA is TGTGCCAGCAGCCCTCTGGGGGGGACGAGCACTGAAGCTTTCTTT.

In this sample, this clonotype turned up a few times. V gene TRBV6-2 or TRBV6-3 combines with J gene TRBJ2-2, with D possibly called TRBD1 or TRBD2 (5 bases each). CDR3 length: 17 amino acids. The V and J ends lost 0 bases and 0 bases respectively, with 11 bases between them. CDR1 is MNHEY and CDR2 is SVGEGT in the germline V gene. The CDR3 spells CASSYSWGIANTGELFF. DNA of the CDR3: TGTGCCAGCAGTTACTCGTGGGGGATCGCGAACACCGGGGAGCTGTTTTTT.

This clonotype was found many times. J is TRBJ1-1 and V is TRBV20-1; 9 positions agree with TRBD1. Trimming at V came to 8 bases and at J to 10 bases, leaving 8 bases not matched to a gene. This CDR3 spans 11 amino acids. CDR1 and CDR2 from the germline V gene are DFQATT and SNEGSKA (reference sequence). The CDR3 sequence: CSPEQGATAFF. In DNA, the CDR3 is TGCAGTCCCGAACAGGGGGCGACAGCTTTCTTT.

This chain's CDR3 is CASSLANSPLHF. In DNA, the CDR3 is TGTGCCAGCAGTTTAGCGAATTCACCCCTCCACTTT. The chain is built from TRBV12-3 or TRBV12-4 and TRBJ1-6; D remains ambiguous. Trimming removed 0 bases at V and 7 bases at J, with 1 base between. The CDR3 has 12 amino acids.

This chain joins TRBV2 and TRBJ2-2; D unclear. There are 12 residues in the CDR3. Trimming stripped 7 bases from V and 3 bases from J, with 6 bases between. Germline V gene lookup returns CDR1 SNHLY and CDR2 FYNNEI. CDR3 DNA: TGTGCCAGCACCTTACACACCGGGGAGCTGTTTTTT. It encodes CASTLHTGELFF.

V is TRBV7-9 and J is TRBJ2-7; 10 bases are shared with TRBD2. Germline CDR1 and CDR2: SEHNR and FQNEAQ (reference sequence). This CDR3 is 15 amino acids long. J was trimmed by 7 bases and V by 2 bases; bases with no gene match: 8. The DNA of the CDR3 is TGTGCCAGCAGCTTAAGGCTAGCGGGAGAGGGAGAGCAGTACTTC. Encoded protein: CASSLRLAGEGEQYF.

Ten or more counts support this clonotype. The chain carries TRBV2 and TRBJ2-1; 9 nucleotides align to TRBD2. V lost 5 bases and J lost 4; bases outside the gene matches: 12. The germline CDR1 and CDR2 sequences are SNHLY and FYNNEI. The CDR3 covers 17 residues. CDR3 in DNA: TGTGCCAGCAGTCCCCTAGCGGGAATCAGTTTGTACAATGAGCAGTTCTTC. This encodes CASSPLAGISLYNEQFF. Full variable domain (remainder filled in from reference TRBV2 and TRBJ2-1): EPEVTQTPSHQVTQMGQEVILRCVPISNHLYFYWYRQILGQKVEFLVSFYNNEISEKSEIFDDQFSVERPDGSNFTLKIRSTKLEDSAMYFCASSPLAGISLYNEQFFGPGTRLTVL.

This clonotype was recorded many times. The chain couples TRBV7-8 to TRBJ2-4; D is unclear. V was shortened by 5 bases and J by 2 bases, with 19 bases between the two germline ends. The CDR3 spans 17 residues. CDR1 is SGHVS, CDR2 FQNEAQ, per germline. The CDR3 DNA follows: TGTGCCAGCAGCCTCCTCCCTCGGCCTGGATCCAAAAACATTCAGTACTTC. It encodes CASSLLPRPGSKNIQYF.

The sample holds a few counts of this clonotype. The chain couples TRBV4-1 to TRBJ2-1, with no clear D. V lost 0 bases and J lost 6, with 9 bases in between. The CDR3 covers 14 residues. Germline V gives CDR1 MGHRA, CDR2 YSYEKL. The CDR3 bases are TGCGCCAGCAGCCAAGAACAGATTGCCAATGAGCAGTTCTTC. Translation: CASSQEQIANEQFF.

Many counts were recorded for this clonotype. This chain links TRBV25-1 with TRBJ2-7; 10 positions agree with TRBD2. Germline CDR1 and CDR2: MGHDK and SYGVNS. Trimming cost V 4 bases and J 4 bases; bases outside gene matches: 4. This CDR3 comprises 14 residues. The chain's CDR3 is CASSATSGYYEQYF. The CDR3 coding sequence is TGTGCCAGCAGTGCGACTAGCGGGTATTACGAGCAGTACTTC.

Ten or more counts support this clonotype. V is TRBV28 and J is TRBJ2-2; the D is unclear. The germline V and J ends were trimmed by 3 bases and 11 bases, with 13 bases remaining between them. The length of the CDR3 is 13 residues. The V gene's germline CDR1 is MDHEN and CDR2 SYDVKM. CDR3 bases: TGTGCCAGCAGTTTCCCCTTGACATTAGAGCTGTTTTTT. It specifies CASSFPLTLELFF.

This clonotype has at least ten counts. For the CDR3, the DNA is TGCGCCAGCAGCTTGTACCCGGACAGGGGAGATACGCAGTATTTT. Translation gives CASSLYPDRGDTQYF. This chain uses TRBV5-1 with TRBJ2-3, with 9 bases aligning to TRBD1. Germline values: CDR1 SGHRS, CDR2 YFSETQ. This CDR3 has 15 amino acids. Trimming removed 1 base from V and 5 bases from J; junction bases left unmatched: 5.

This sequence joins TRBV28 and TRBJ1-2; D unresolved. Germline-derived CDR1 and CDR2 are MDHEN and SYDVKM. Trimming removed 4 bases at V and 7 bases at J, with 13 bases between. This CDR3 has 13 residues. CDR3 protein: CASSSQTWSGYTF. The CDR3 DNA reads as TGTGCCAGCAGTTCCCAAACCTGGAGTGGCTACACCTTC.